Presented here are 5 T cell receptor beta chains from one specimen sequenced in a study of T cells in narcolepsy. Method: immunoSEQ multiplex PCR; TCRdb's copy keeps in-frame clones and lacks some. The data show roughly 34,000 clones, more than 80% seen once. The source material was CD45RA- memory CD4+ T cells from PBMCs. All receptors derive from a human donor with narcolepsy.

The genes are TRBV5-1 and TRBJ2-5; 8 bases match TRBD2. The CDR3 runs 16 residues. V shed 3 bases and J 6 bases; nucleotides not matched to a gene: 13. Germline lookup yields CDR1 SGHRS and CDR2 YFSETQ. The CDR3 bases are TGCGCCAGCAGCTCGCGACCGGGTAGCGGGGATAAGACCCAGTACTTC. Amino acids: CASSSRPGSGDKTQYF.

This clone was detected only once. The CDR3 is CSISTDTQYF. In nucleotides, the CDR3 is TGCAGTATTAGCACAGATACGCAGTATTTT. The genes are TRBV20-1 and TRBJ2-3; no definite D call. CDR1 is DFQATT and CDR2 is SNEGSKA in the germline V gene (reference sequence). This CDR3 comprises 10 residues. The V gene lost 8 bases and the J gene lost 0 bases, with 3 bases spanning the gap.

This sequence joins TRBV6-1 and TRBJ2-4; D perhaps matches TRBD1 (6 bases). Trimming left V 2 bases short and J 7 bases short, with 12 bases between. CDR3 size: 14 residues. In germline, CDR1 is MNHNS, CDR2 SASEGT. In nucleotides, the CDR3 is TGTGCCAGCAGTGAAAGGATTCAGGGGAACATTCAGTACTTC. Protein: CASSERIQGNIQYF.

This chain connects TRBV6-6 to TRBJ1-6, with a possible D match to TRBD1 (5 bases). The CDR3 runs 13 residues. CDR1 and CDR2 (germline): MNHNY, SVGAGI (reference sequence). Deletions cut 6 bases from V and 3 bases from J, with 6 bases between. CDR3 sequence (DNA): TGTGCCAGCAGGACAGACTATAATTCACCCCTCCACTTT. As protein: CASRTDYNSPLHF.

This chain uses TRBV1 with TRBJ1-4. TRBV1 represents a pseudogene. The CDR3 totals 18 residues. This CDR3 reads CTSSRLRPPKAANEKLFF. As DNA, the CDR3 is TGCACCAGCAGCCGACTCAGGCCCCCTAAGGCGGCTAATGAAAAACTGTTTTTT.